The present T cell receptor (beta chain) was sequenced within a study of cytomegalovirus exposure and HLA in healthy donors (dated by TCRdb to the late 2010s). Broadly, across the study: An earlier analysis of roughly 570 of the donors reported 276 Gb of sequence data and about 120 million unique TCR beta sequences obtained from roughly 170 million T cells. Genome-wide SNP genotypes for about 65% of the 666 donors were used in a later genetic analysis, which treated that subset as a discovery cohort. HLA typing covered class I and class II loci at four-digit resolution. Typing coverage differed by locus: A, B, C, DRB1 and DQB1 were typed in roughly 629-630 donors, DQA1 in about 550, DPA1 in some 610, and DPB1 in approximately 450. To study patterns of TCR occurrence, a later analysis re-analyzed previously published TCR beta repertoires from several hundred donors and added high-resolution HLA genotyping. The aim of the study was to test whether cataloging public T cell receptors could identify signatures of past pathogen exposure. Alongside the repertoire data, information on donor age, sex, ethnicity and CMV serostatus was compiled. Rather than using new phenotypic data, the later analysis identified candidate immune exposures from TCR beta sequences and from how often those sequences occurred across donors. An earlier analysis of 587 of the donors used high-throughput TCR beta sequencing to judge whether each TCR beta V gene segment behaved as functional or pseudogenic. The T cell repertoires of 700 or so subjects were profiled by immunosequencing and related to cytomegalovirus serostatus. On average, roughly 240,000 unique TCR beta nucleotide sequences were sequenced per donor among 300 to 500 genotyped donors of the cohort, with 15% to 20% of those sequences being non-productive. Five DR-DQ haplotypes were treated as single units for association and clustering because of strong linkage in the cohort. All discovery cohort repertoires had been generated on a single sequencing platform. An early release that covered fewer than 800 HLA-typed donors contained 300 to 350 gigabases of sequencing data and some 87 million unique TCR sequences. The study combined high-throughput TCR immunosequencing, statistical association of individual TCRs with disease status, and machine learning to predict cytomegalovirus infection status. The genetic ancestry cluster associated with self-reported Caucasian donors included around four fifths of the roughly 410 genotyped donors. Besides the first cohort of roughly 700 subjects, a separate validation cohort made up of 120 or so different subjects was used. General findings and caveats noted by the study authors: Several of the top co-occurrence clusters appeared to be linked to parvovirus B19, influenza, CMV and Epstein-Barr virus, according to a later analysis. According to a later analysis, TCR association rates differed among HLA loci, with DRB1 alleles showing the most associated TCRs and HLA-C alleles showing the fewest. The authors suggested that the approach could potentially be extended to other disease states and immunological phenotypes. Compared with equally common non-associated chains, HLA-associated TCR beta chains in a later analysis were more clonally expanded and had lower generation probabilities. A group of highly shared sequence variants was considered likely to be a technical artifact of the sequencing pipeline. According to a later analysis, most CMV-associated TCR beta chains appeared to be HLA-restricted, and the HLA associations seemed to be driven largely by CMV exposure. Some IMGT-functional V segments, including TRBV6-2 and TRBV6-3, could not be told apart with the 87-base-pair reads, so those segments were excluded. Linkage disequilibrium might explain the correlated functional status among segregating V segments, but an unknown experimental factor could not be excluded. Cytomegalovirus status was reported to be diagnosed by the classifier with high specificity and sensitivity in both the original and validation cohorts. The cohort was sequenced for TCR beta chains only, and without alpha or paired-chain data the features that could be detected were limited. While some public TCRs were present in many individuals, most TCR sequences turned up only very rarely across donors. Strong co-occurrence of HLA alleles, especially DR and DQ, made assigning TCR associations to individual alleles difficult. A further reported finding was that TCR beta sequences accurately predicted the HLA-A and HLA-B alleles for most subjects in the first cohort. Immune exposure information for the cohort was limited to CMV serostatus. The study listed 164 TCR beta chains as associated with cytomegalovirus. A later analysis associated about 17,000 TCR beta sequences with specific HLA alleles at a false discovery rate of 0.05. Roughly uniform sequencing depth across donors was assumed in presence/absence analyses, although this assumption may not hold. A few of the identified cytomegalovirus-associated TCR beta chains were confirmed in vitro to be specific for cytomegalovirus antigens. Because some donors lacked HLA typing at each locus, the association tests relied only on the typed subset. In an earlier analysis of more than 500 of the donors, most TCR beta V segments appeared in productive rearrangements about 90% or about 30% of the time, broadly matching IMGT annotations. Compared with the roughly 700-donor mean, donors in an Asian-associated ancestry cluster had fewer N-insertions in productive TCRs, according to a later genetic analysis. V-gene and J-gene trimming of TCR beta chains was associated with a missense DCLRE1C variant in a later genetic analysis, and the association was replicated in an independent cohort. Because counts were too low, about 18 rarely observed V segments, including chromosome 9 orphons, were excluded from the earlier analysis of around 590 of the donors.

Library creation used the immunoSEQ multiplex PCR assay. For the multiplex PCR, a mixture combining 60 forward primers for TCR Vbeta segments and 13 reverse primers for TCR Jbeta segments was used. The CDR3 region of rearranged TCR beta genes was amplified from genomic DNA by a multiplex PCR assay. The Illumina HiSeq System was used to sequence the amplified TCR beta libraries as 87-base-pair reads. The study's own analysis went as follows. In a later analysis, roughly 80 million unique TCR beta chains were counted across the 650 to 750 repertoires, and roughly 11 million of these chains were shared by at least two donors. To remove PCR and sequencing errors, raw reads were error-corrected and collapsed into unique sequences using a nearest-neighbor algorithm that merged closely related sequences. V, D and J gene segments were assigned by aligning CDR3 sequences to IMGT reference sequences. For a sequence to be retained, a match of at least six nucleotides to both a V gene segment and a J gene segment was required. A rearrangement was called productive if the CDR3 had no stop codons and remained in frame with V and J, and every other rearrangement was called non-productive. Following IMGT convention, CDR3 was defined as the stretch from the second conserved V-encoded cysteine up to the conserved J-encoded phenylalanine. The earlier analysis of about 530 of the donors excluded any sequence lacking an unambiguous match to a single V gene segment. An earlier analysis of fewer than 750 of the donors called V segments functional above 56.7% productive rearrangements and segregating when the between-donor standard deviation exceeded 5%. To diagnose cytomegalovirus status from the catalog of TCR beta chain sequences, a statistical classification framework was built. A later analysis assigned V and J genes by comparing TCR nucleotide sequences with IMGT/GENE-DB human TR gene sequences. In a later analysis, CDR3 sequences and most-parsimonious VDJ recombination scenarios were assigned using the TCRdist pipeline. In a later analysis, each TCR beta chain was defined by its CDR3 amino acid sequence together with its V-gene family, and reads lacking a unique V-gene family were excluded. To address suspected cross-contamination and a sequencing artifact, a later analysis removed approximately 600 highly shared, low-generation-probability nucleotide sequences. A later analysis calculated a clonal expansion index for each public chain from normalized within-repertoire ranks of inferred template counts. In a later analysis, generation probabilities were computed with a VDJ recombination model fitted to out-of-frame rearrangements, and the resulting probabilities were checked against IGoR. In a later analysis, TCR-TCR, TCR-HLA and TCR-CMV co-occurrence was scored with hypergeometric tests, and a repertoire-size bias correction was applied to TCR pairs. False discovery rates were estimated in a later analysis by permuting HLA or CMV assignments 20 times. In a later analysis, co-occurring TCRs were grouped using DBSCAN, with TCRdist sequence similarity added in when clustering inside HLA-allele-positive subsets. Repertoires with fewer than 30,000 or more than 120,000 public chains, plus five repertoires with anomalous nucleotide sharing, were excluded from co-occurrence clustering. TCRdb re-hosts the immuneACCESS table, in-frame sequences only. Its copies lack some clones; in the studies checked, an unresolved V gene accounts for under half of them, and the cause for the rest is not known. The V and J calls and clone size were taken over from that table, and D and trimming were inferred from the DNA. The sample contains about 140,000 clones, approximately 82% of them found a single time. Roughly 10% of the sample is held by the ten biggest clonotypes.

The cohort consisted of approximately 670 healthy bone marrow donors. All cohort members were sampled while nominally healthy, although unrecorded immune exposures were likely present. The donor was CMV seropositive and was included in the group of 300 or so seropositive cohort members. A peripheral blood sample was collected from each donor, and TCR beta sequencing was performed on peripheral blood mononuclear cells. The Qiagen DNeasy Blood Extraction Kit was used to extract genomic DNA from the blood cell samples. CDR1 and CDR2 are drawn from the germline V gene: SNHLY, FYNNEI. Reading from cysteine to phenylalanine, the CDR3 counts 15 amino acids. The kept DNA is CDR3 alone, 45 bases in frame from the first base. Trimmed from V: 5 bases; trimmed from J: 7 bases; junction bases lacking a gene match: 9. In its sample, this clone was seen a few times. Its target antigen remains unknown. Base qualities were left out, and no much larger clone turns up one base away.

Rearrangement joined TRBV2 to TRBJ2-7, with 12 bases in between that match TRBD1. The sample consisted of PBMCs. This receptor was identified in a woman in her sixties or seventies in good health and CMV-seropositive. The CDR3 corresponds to CASSSTGQGAGEQYF. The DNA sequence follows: TGTGCCAGCAGTTCTACGGGACAGGGGGCGGGGGAGCAGTACTTC. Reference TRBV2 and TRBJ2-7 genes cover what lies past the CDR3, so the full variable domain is EPEVTQTPSHQVTQMGQEVILRCVPISNHLYFYWYRQILGQKVEFLVSFYNNEISEKSEIFDDQFSVERPDGSNFTLKIRSTKLEDSAMYFCASSSTGQGAGEQYFGPGTRLTVT.